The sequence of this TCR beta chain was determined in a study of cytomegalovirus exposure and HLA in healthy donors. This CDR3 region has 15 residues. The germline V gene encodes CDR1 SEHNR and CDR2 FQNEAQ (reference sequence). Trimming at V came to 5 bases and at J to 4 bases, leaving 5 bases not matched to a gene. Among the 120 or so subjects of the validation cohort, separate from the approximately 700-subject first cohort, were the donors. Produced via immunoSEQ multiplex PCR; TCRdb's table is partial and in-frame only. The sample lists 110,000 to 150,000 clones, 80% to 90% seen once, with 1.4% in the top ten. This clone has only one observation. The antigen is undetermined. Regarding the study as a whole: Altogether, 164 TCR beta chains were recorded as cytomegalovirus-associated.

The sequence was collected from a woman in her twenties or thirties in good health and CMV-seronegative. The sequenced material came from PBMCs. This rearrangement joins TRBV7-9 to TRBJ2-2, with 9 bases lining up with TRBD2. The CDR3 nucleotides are TGTGCCAGCAGCCCCCGACTAGCGGCCACCGGGGAGCTGTTTTTT. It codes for CASSPRLAATGELFF.